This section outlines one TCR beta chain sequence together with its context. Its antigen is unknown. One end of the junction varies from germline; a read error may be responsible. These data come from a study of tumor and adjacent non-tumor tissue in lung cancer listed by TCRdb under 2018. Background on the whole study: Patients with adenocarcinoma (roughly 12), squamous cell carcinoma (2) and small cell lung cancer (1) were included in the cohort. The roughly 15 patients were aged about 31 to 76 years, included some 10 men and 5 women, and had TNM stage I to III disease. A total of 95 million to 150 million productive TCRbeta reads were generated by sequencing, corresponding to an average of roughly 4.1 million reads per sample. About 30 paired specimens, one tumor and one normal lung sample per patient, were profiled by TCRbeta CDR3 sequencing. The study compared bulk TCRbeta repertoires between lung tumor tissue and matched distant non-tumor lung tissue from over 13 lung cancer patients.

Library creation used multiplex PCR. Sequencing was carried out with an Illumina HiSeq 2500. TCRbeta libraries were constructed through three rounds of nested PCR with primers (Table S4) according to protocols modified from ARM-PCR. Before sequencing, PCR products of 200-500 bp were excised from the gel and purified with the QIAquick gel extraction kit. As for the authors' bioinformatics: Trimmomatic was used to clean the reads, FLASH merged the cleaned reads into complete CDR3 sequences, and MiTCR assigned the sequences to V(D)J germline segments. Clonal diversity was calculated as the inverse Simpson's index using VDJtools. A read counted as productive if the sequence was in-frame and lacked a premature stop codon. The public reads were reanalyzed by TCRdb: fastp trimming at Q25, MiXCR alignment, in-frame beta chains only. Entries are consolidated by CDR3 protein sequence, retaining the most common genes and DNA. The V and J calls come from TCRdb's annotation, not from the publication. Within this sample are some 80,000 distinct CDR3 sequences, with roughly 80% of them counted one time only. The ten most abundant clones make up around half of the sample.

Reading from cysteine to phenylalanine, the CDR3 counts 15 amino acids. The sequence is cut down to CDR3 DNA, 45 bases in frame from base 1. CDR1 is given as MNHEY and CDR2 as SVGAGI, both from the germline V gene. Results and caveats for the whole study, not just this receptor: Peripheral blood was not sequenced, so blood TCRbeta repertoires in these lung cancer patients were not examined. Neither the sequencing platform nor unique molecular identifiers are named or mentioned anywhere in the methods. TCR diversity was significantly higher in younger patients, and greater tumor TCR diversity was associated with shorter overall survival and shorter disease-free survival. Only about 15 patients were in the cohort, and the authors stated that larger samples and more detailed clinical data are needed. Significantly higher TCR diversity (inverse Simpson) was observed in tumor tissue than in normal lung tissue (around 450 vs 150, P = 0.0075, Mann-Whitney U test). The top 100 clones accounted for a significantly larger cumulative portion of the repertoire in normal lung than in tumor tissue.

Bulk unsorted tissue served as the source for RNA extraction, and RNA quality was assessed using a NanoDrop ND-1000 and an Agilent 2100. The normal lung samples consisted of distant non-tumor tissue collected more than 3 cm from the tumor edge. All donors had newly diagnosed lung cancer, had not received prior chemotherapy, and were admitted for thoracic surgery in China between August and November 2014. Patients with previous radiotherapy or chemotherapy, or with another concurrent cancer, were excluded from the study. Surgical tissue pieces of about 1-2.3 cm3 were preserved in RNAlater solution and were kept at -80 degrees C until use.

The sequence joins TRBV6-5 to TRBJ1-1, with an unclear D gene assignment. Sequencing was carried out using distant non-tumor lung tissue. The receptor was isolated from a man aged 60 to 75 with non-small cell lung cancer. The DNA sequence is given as TGTGCCAGCAATTACTCGAAAAAGGGAGATACTGAAGCTTTCTTT. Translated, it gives CASNYSKKGDTEAFF.